These 19 T cell receptor beta chains were sequenced from one sample in a study of graft-versus-host responses after intestinal transplantation. TCRdb's copy holds only in-frame clones and misses some; the assay was immunoSEQ multiplex PCR. The sample contains more than 40,000 clones, roughly 95% of which appear only once. Their antigens are not known. The specimen was unstimulated CD8+ T cells sorted from spleen or lymph node cells, collected before transplant. These receptor sequences come from a human donor who was the organ donor for an intestinal transplant.

The rearrangement links TRBV27 to TRBJ2-3; 9 nucleotides align to TRBD2. Germline-derived CDR1 and CDR2 are MNHEY and SMNVEV (reference sequence). The ends lost 3 bases at V and 3 bases at J; junction bases unmatched: 4. This CDR3 contains 15 residues. The chain's CDR3 is CASSFGSGGTDTQYF. CDR3 DNA: TGTGCCAGCAGTTTTGGTAGCGGGGGAACAGATACGCAGTATTTT.

The chain has TRBV7-8 and TRBJ2-1, with 12 bases that match TRBD1. V was pared by 0 bases and J by 7 bases, with 7 bases of the junction left unmatched. The germline V gene has CDR1 SGHVS and CDR2 FQNEAQ. This CDR3 has 17 residues. CDR3 in DNA: TGTGCCAGCAGCTTAGCAGGGGGACAGGGGGCACTGAATGAGCAGTTCTTC. It translates to CASSLAGGQGALNEQFF.

The chain is built from TRBV10-3 and TRBJ1-1; tentatively, D is TRBD1 (5 bases). The CDR3 spans 14 residues. Trimming stripped 3 bases from V and 1 base from J, with 9 bases between. Germline V gives CDR1 ENHRY, CDR2 SYGVKD. Written as DNA, the CDR3 is TGTGCCATCAGTGAAGGGCAGGGGAACACTGAAGCTTTCTTT. Translation: CAISEGQGNTEAFF.

This sequence joins TRBV4-3 and TRBJ1-2; TRBD1 agrees at 7 bases. This CDR3 is built from 16 residues. Losses at the gene ends were 4 bases for V and 8 bases for J; bases not matched to a gene: 16. Germline V gene lookup returns CDR1 LGHNA and CDR2 YSLEER. The CDR3 DNA reads TGCGCCAGCAGCCGGGGACCGGGACAGACCTTGGGGGGCTACACCTTC. Its protein is CASSRGPGQTLGGYTF.

The chain carries TRBV7-2 and TRBJ2-1, with a tentative D call TRBD2 (6 bases). The CDR3 runs 17 residues. Germline-derived CDR1 and CDR2 are SGHTA and FQGNSA. The V gene lost 0 bases and the J gene lost 0 bases, with 12 bases spanning the gap. CDR3 sequence: CASSLADGGSSYNEQFF. In DNA form, the CDR3 reads TGTGCCAGCAGCTTAGCGGACGGGGGTAGCTCCTACAATGAGCAGTTCTTC. The full variable domain, its missing parts supplied by reference TRBV7-2 and TRBJ2-1, is GAGVSQSPSNKVTEKGKDVELRCDPISGHTALYWYRQSLGQGLEFLIYFQGNSAPDKSGLPSDRFSAERTGGSVSTLTIQRTQQEDSAVYLCASSLADGGSSYNEQFFGPGTRLTVL.

The chain couples TRBV11-2 to TRBJ1-4; D not resolved. CDR1 SGHAT and CDR2 FQNNGV come from the germline V gene. The CDR3 runs 17 residues. V lost 1 base and J 1 base, leaving 13 bases between the germline ends. The CDR3 protein is CASSLVGVTRTNEKLFF. In nucleotides, the CDR3 is TGTGCCAGCAGCTTAGTAGGTGTAACTAGAACTAATGAAAAACTGTTTTTT. The full variable domain, in which reference TRBV11-2 and TRBJ1-4 provide the parts outside the CDR3, is EAGVAQSPRYKIIEKRQSVAFWCNPISGHATLYWYQQILGQGPKLLIQFQNNGVVDDSQLPKDRFSAERLKGVDSTLKIQPAKLEDSAVYLCASSLVGVTRTNEKLFFGSGTQLSVL.

The chain links TRBV19 to TRBJ1-2; D is possibly TRBD1 (5 bases). Germline CDR1 is LNHDA and CDR2 is SQIVND (reference sequence). The CDR3 contains 14 residues. The ends were cut back, 3 bases at V and 1 base at J, with 9 bases in the middle. Written as DNA, the CDR3 is TGTGCCAGTAGTATCGGGGCGCTTAACTATGGCTACACCTTC. Its protein is CASSIGALNYGYTF.

The sample holds a few counts of this clone. J is TRBJ2-1 and V is TRBV19, with TRBD2 identical over 10 bases. The V segment lost 3 bases and the J segment 7 bases; nucleotides outside the gene matches: 6. The V gene's germline CDR1 is LNHDA and CDR2 SQIVND (reference sequence). This CDR3 is built from 15 residues. CDR3 amino acids: CASSMTAGGVNEQFF. DNA of the CDR3: TGTGCCAGTAGTATGACAGCGGGGGGGGTAAATGAGCAGTTCTTC. The full variable domain, completed using reference TRBV19 and TRBJ2-1, is DGGITQSPKYLFRKEGQNVTLSCEQNLNHDAMYWYRQDPGQGLRLIYYSQIVNDFQKGDIAEGYSVSREKKESFPLTVTSAQKNPTAFYLCASSMTAGGVNEQFFGPGTRLTVL.

This chain joins TRBV7-9 and TRBJ1-2; D not resolved. The CDR3 length is 14 residues. Trimming left V 6 bases short and J 10 bases short, with 21 bases between. Germline loops: CDR1 SEHNR, CDR2 FQNEAQ (reference sequence). The DNA of the CDR3 is TGTGCCAGCAGTCCAGAGGGCGGAGTGTTTGACTACACCTTC. The encoded protein is CASSPEGGVFDYTF.

The chain employs TRBV5-4 and TRBJ2-2, with 9 bases aligning to TRBD2. Per germline, CDR1 SGHNT and CDR2 YYREEE (reference sequence). Trimming took 0 bases from V and 0 from J; bases not matched to a gene: 3. The CDR3 length is 17 residues. CDR3 DNA: TGTGCCAGCAGCTTGGGTCTAGCGGGGTCGAACACCGGGGAGCTGTTTTTT. It codes for CASSLGLAGSNTGELFF.

V is TRBV4-3 and J is TRBJ2-1; D may be TRBD2 (6 bases). V lost 4 bases and J lost 1, with 20 bases in between. The germline gives CDR1 LGHNA, CDR2 YSLEER. This CDR3 contains 18 residues. This CDR3 reads CASSPRDGGTVSYNEQFF. CDR3 DNA sequence: TGCGCCAGCAGCCCCCGAGACGGCGGGACGGTGTCCTACAATGAGCAGTTCTTC.

The chain combines TRBV7-8 with TRBJ1-2; no firm D call. The CDR3 length is 12 residues. Trimming took 1 base from V and 7 from J, leaving 7 bases between them. Per germline, CDR1 SGHVS and CDR2 FQNEAQ. The CDR3 DNA is TGTGCCAGCAGCTTAGAAGGTTCTGGCTACACCTTC. This codes for CASSLEGSGYTF.

The rearrangement joins TRBV7-3 to TRBJ2-1; 8 bases are shared with TRBD2. The CDR3 extends over 15 amino acids. The V segment lost 1 base and the J segment 6 bases; nucleotides outside the gene matches: 5. Germline CDR1 and CDR2: SGHTA and FQGTGA. The chain's CDR3 is CASSLNGGAVNEQFF. The CDR3 nucleotides read TGTGCCAGCAGCTTAAACGGGGGGGCCGTCAATGAGCAGTTCTTC.

The rearrangement joins TRBV28 to TRBJ1-1; 8 nucleotides agree with TRBD1. The CDR3 runs to 16 residues. The J segment lost 3 bases and the V segment lost 7 bases, leaving 13 bases of the junction unmatched. Germline V gene sequence: CDR1 MDHEN, CDR2 SYDVKM. CDR3 DNA: TGTGCCAGCACCGATACAGGGGGTCTTGTCCACACTGAAGCTTTCTTT. It encodes CASTDTGGLVHTEAFF.

This chain uses TRBV10-3 with TRBJ2-5; possible D gene TRBD2, 6 bases. Trimming cost V 2 bases and J 5 bases, with 12 bases left between them. The CDR3 contains 14 residues. Per germline, CDR1 ENHRY and CDR2 SYGVKD. The CDR3 DNA follows: TGTGCCATCAGTGAGGGACTAACTGTGGAGACCCAGTACTTC. Its translation: CAISEGLTVETQYF.

CDR3 bases: TGTGCCAGCAGTTTAGTGAACACCGGGGAGCTGTTTTTT. Translating it yields CASSLVNTGELFF. This chain uses TRBV27 with TRBJ2-2, with D hard to call. V was trimmed by 2 bases and J by 1 base, leaving 2 bases between them. The CDR3 sequence is 13 residues long. CDR1 and CDR2 (germline): MNHEY, SMNVEV (reference sequence).

The chain couples TRBV27 to TRBJ1-2; possible D gene TRBD1, 6 bases. Germline V gene lookup returns CDR1 MNHEY and CDR2 SMNVEV (reference sequence). V was clipped by 2 bases and J by 4 bases, with 8 bases between them. This CDR3 has 13 residues. CDR3 in amino acids: CASSLTGTYGYTF. DNA of the CDR3: TGTGCCAGCAGTTTAACAGGGACCTATGGCTACACCTTC.

V is TRBV7-2 and J is TRBJ2-1, with TRBD1 matching over 9 bases. The germline CDR1 and CDR2 sequences are SGHTA and FQGNSA. The length of the CDR3 is 15 residues. The junction had 2 bases not matched to a gene; V was cut back by 5 bases and J by 0 bases. CDR3 DNA: TGTGCCAGCAGCCGGGGACAGGGCTCCTACAATGAGCAGTTCTTC. This encodes CASSRGQGSYNEQFF.

The chain combines TRBV5-4 with TRBJ2-1; 11 positions match TRBD2. CDR3 length: 16 residues. V gave up 0 bases and J gave up 6 bases; unmatched junction bases: 5. CDR1 is SGHNT, CDR2 YYREEE, per germline (reference sequence). CDR3 loop: CASSLGLAGGRNEQFF. In nucleotides, the CDR3 is TGTGCCAGCAGCTTGGGATTAGCGGGGGGGCGCAATGAGCAGTTCTTC.